Described below is a single T cell receptor (beta chain) sequence and its context. Here immunoSEQ multiplex PCR was the method, and the copy in TCRdb shows in-frame clones only, minus some. The repertoire consists of about 220,000 clones, with roughly 80% occurring once and the leading ten covering roughly 1.3%. The record originates from a study of blood T cell repertoires in COVID-19. Germline loops: CDR1 SGHTA, CDR2 FQGNSA. The CDR3 sequence is 18 residues long. V lost 0 bases and J lost 3; bases outside the gene matches: 7. The sequenced material came from PBMCs or T cells enriched from blood (not recorded which). The sequence derives from a woman aged 40 to 49 with acute COVID-19. The rearrangement uses TRBV7-2 and TRBJ2-1; 11 bases agree with TRBD2. CDR3 nucleotides: TGTGCCAGCAGCTTAGCCCCTAGCGGGAGGAGGTTCTACAATGAGCAGTTCTTC. Amino acid sequence: CASSLAPSGRRFYNEQFF.